The rows below give T cell receptor beta chains drawn from one sample of a study of blood T cell repertoires in COVID-19. TCRdb keeps only in-frame clones here, not all; method: immunoSEQ multiplex PCR. The sample shows around 200,000 clones, roughly 85% of them seen only once. The sequencing sample was made of PBMCs or T cells enriched from blood (not recorded which). The receptor set was obtained from a man aged 35-49 years who had recovered from COVID-19. CDR3s include the opening cysteine and the closing phenylalanine or tryptophan. The D gene is left open where the match is weak. Clone size is not always given. Where it is, it says once, few, many or a class for expanded clones.

NA	TRBJ2-5	TRBV18	NA	CASSPLQGRQETQYF	TGTGCCAGCTCACCACTGCAGGGGCGCCAAGAGACCCAGTACTTC
NA	TRBJ2-7	TRBV5-8	TRBD1	CASSFGTAYEQYF	TGTGCCAGCAGCTTCGGGACAGCCTACGAGCAGTACTTC
NA	TRBJ1-2	TRBV5-1	NA	CASSFPGEPYGYTF	TGCGCCAGCAGCTTTCCGGGAGAGCCATATGGCTACACCTTC
NA	TRBJ2-5	TRBV28	TRBD2	CASSPGLAGGHRYF	TGTGCCAGCAGTCCGGGACTAGCGGGAGGCCACCGTTACTTC
NA	TRBJ2-5	TRBV24-1	NA	CATSDFPSSETQYF	TGTGCCACCAGTGATTTTCCCAGTTCCGAGACCCAGTACTTC
NA	TRBJ1-1	TRBV6-5	NA	CASTLAGSTEAFF	TGTGCCAGCACTCTAGCGGGGTCCACTGAAGCTTTCTTT
NA	TRBJ2-1	TRBV14	NA	CASSRLFWDNEQFF	TGTGCCAGCAGCCGACTGTTTTGGGACAATGAGCAGTTCTTC
few	TRBJ2-7	TRBV4-1	TRBD2	CASTWTSGSSYEQYF	TGCGCCAGCACCTGGACTAGCGGGAGTTCCTACGAGCAGTACTTC
NA	TRBJ2-7	TRBV2	NA	CASKQQSGGEQYF	TGTGCCAGCAAACAACAGTCTGGAGGCGAGCAGTACTTC
NA	TRBJ1-2	TRBV5-1	TRBD1	CASSLGTGPNYGYTF	TGCGCCAGCAGCTTGGGGACAGGGCCTAACTATGGCTACACCTTC
NA	TRBJ2-3	TRBV4-3	TRBD2	CASSQDGTSGNTDTQYF	TGCGCCAGCAGCCAAGATGGGACTAGCGGAAACACAGATACGCAGTATTTT
few	TRBJ2-5	TRBV19	TRBD1	CASRGRGRETQYF	TGTGCCAGTAGGGGCAGGGGGCGAGAGACCCAGTACTTC
NA	TRBJ2-5	TRBV28	TRBD1	CASSPPTGGGETQYF	TGTGCCAGCAGTCCCCCGACAGGGGGCGGTGAGACCCAGTACTTC
NA	TRBJ2-5	TRBV3-1/TRBV3-2	NA	CASSHAGRGPKETQYF	TGTGCCAGCAGCCACGCAGGGCGGGGCCCGAAAGAGACCCAGTACTTC
NA	TRBJ1-2	TRBV5-1	TRBD1	CASSLGTGGGYGYTF	TGCGCCAGCAGCTTAGGGACAGGGGGAGGATATGGCTACACCTTC